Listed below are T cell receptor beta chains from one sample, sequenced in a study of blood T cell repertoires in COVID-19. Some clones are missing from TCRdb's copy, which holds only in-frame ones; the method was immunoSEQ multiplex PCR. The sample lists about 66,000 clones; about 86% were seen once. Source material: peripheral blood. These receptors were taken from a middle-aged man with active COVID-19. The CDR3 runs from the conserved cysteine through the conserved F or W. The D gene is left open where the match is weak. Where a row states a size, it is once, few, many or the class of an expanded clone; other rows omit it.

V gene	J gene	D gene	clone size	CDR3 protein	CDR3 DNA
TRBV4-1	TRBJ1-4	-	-	CASSRLERGEKLFF	TGCGCCAGCAGCCGCCTAGAACGCGGGGAAAAACTGTTTTTT
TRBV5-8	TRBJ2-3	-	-	CASSLGMGLSTDTQYF	TGTGCCAGCAGCTTGGGTATGGGGCTGAGCACAGATACGCAGTATTTT
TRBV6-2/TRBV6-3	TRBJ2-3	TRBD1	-	CASSDRGPDTQYF	TGTGCCAGCAGTGACAGGGGGCCAGATACGCAGTATTTT
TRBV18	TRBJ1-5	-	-	CASSPGRGNQPQHF	TGTGCCAGCTCACCGGGAAGGGGTAATCAGCCCCAGCATTTT
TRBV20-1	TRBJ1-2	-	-	CSASISVGVNGYTF	TGCAGTGCTAGTATCTCGGTAGGGGTTAATGGCTACACCTTC
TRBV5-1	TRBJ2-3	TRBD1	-	CASSLGQGDSDTQYF	TGCGCCAGCAGCTTGGGACAGGGGGATTCGGATACGCAGTATTTT
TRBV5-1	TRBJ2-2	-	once	CASSSPGRGGELFF	TGCGCCAGCAGCTCACCAGGCCGTGGCGGGGAGCTGTTTTTT
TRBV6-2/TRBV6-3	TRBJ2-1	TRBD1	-	CASSYPTGGSDEQFF	TGTGCCAGCAGTTATCCGACAGGGGGGAGTGATGAGCAGTTCTTC
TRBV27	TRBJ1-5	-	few	CASSFASNQPQHF	TGTGCCAGCAGTTTCGCGAGCAATCAGCCCCAGCATTTT
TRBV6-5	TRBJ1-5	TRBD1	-	CASSSYHRGHQPQHF	TGTGCCAGCAGTTCTTATCACAGGGGGCATCAGCCCCAGCATTTT
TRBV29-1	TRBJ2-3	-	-	CSVEDGGGADTQYF	TGCAGCGTTGAAGATGGAGGGGGCGCAGATACGCAGTATTTT
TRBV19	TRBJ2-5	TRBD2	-	CASSPRLAGGSQETQYF	TGTGCCAGTAGTCCGCGACTAGCGGGAGGATCACAAGAGACCCAGTACTTC
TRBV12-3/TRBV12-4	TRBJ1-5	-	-	CASSLVRFQPQHF	TGTGCCAGCAGTTTAGTGAGGTTTCAGCCCCAGCATTTT
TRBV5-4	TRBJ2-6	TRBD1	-	CASSLGQGNSGANVLTF	TGTGCCAGCAGCTTGGGACAGGGGAACTCTGGGGCCAACGTCCTGACTTTC
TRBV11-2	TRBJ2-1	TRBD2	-	CASSLGGGLLYNEQFF	TGTGCCAGCAGCTTAGGGGGGGGACTATTATACAATGAGCAGTTCTTC
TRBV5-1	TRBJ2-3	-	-	CASSGTTSTDTQYF	TGCGCCAGCAGCGGGACAACGAGCACAGATACGCAGTATTTT
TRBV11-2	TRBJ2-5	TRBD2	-	CASSFGTSGNQETQYF	TGTGCCAGCAGCTTTGGGACTAGCGGAAACCAAGAGACCCAGTACTTC
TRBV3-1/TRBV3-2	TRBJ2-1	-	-	CASSQVEGRNEQFF	TGTGCCAGCAGCCAAGTGGAGGGTAGGAATGAGCAGTTCTTC
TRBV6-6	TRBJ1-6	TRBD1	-	CASRYPEQGVFSPLHF	TGTGCCAGCAGATACCCGGAACAGGGGGTTTTTTCACCCCTCCACTTT
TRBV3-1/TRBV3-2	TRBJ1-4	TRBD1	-	CASSLRQGGNEKLFF	TGTGCCAGCAGCCTCCGACAGGGAGGAAATGAAAAACTGTTTTTT
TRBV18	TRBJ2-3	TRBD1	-	CASSPGQGALDTQYF	TGTGCCAGCTCACCTGGACAGGGGGCATTGGATACGCAGTATTTT
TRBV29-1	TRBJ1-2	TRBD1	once	CSVVKTGGVLDGYTF	TGCAGCGTTGTGAAAACAGGGGGCGTTTTAGATGGCTACACCTTC
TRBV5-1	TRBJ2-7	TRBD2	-	CASSLRASGEREQYF	TGCGCCAGCAGCTTGCGGGCTAGCGGGGAGAGGGAGCAGTACTTC
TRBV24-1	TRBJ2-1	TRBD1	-	CATSDPGQGKNEQFF	TGTGCCACCAGTGACCCGGGACAGGGTAAAAATGAGCAGTTCTTC
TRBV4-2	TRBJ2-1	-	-	CASSIPSGGQGNEQFF	TGTGCCAGCAGCATACCATCCGGGGGGCAGGGCAATGAGCAGTTCTTC
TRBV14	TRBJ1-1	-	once	CASSPKRRNTEAFF	TGTGCCAGCAGCCCAAAACGGAGGAACACTGAAGCTTTCTTT
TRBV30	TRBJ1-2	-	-	CAWDRGGGSGYTF	TGTGCCTGGGATCGAGGGGGGGGAAGTGGCTACACCTTC
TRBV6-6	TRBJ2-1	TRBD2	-	CASSRTGTSYNEQFF	TGTGCCAGCAGTCGTACCGGGACTAGTTACAATGAGCAGTTCTTC
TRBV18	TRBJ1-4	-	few	CASSPTGFDEKLFF	TGTGCCAGCTCCCCAACAGGGTTCGATGAAAAACTGTTTTTT
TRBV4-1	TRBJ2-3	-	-	CASSQDYPTDTQYF	TGCGCCAGCAGCCAAGACTATCCCACAGATACGCAGTATTTT
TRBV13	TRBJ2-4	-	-	CASSFRTGLAKNIQYF	TGTGCCAGCAGTTTCAGAACTGGACTAGCCAAAAACATTCAGTACTTC
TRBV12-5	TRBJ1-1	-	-	CASALERTEAFF	TGTGCTAGTGCCCTCGAGCGCACTGAAGCTTTCTTT
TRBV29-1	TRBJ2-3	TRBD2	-	CSVRSTSGGSTQYF	TGCAGCGTTCGTTCGACTAGCGGGGGATCTACGCAGTATTTT
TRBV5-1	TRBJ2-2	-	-	CASSLNSNTGELFF	TGCGCCAGCAGCTTGAATAGTAACACCGGGGAGCTGTTTTTT
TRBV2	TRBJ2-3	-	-	CASSEDAGPTDTQYF	TGTGCCAGCAGTGAAGACGCGGGGCCCACAGATACGCAGTATTTT
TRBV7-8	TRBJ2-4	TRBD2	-	CASSLGPFRLAGGPGTNIQYF	TGTGCCAGCAGCTTAGGCCCGTTCAGACTAGCGGGAGGGCCGGGTACGAACATTCAGTACTTC
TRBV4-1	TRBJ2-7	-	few	CASSYHRGMAYEQYF	TGCGCCAGCAGCTATCATAGGGGGATGGCCTACGAGCAGTACTTC
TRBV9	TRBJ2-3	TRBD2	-	CASSPFREGADTQYF	TGTGCCAGCAGCCCCTTTCGGGAGGGGGCAGATACGCAGTATTTT
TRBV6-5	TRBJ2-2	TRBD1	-	CAIRDRGRTGELFF	TGTGCCATCCGGGACAGGGGGCGTACCGGGGAGCTGTTTTTT
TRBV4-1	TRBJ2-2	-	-	CASSQAYRAGELFF	TGCGCCAGCAGCCAAGCCTACCGGGCCGGGGAGCTGTTTTTT
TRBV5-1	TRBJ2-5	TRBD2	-	CASSLAAGGPRETQYF	TGCGCCAGCAGCTTGGCGGCGGGAGGGCCTCGGGAGACCCAGTACTTC
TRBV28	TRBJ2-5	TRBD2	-	CASSSAGLQETQYF	TGTGCCAGCAGTTCAGCGGGACTACAAGAGACCCAGTACTTC
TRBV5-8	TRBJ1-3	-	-	CASSLAVFSGNTIYF	TGTGCCAGCAGCTTGGCTGTTTTTTCTGGAAACACCATATATTTT
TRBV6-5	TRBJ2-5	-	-	CASSYSGPSRETQYF	TGTGCCAGCAGTTACTCTGGTCCATCGCGGGAGACCCAGTACTTC
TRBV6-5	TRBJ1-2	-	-	CASSYSMGRSNYGYTF	TGTGCCAGCAGTTACTCAATGGGGCGAAGTAACTATGGCTACACCTTC
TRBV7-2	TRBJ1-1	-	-	CASSPTLYSEAFF	TGTGCCAGCAGCCCTACCCTTTATAGCGAAGCTTTCTTT